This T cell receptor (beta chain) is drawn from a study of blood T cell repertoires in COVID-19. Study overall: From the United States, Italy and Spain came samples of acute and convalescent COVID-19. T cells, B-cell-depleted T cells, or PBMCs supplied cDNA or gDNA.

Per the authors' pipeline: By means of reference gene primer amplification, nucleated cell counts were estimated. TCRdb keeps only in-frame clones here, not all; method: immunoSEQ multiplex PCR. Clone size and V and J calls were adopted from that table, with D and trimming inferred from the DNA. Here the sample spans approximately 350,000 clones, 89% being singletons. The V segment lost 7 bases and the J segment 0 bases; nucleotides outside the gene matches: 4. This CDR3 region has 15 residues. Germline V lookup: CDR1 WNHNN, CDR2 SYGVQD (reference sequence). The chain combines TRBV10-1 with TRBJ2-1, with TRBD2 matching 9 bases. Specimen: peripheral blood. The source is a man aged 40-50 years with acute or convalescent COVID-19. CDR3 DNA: TGCGCCAGCAAGGGTAGCGGGAGCTCCTACAATGAGCAGTTCTTC. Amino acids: CASKGSGSSYNEQFF.